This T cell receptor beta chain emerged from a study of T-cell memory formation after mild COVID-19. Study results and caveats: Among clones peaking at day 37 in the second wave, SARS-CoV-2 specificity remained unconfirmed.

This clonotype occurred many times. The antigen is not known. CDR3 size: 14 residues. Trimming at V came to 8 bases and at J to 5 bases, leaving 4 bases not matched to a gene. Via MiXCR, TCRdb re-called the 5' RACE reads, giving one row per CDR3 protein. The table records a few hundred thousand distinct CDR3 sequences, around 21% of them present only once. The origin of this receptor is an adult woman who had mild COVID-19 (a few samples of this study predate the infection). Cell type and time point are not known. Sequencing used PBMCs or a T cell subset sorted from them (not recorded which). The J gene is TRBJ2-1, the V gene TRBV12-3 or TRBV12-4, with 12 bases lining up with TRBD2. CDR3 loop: CASGLAGGNNEQFF. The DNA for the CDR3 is TGTGCCAGCGGGCTAGCGGGAGGGAACAATGAGCAGTTCTTC.